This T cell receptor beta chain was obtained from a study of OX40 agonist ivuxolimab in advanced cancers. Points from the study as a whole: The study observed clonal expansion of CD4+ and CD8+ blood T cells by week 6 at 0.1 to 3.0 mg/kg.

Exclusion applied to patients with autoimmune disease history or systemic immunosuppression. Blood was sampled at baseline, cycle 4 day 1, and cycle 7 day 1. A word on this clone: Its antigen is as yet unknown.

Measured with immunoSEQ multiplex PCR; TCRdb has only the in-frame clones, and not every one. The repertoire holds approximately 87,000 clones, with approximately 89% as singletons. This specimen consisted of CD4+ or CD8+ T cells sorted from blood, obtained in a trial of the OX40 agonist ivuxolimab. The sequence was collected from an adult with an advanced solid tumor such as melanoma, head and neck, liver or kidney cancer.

CDR3 sequence reads: CASSVAGTSYEQYF. Here the CDR3 DNA reads TGTGCCAGCAGCGTAGCTGGGACTTCCTACGAGCAGTACTTC. This rearrangement joins TRBV9 to TRBJ2-7; D perhaps matches TRBD2 (6 bases). CDR3 length equals 14 residues. Germline CDR1 and CDR2: SGDLS and YYNGEE. The V and J ends lost 0 bases and 1 base respectively, with 8 bases between them. Filled out from reference TRBV9 and TRBJ2-7, the complete variable domain reads DSGVTQTPKHLITATGQRVTLRCSPRSGDLSVYWYQQSLDQGLQFLIQYYNGEERAKGNILERFSAQQFPDLHSELNLSSLELGDSALYFCASSVAGTSYEQYFGPGTRLTVT.